This T cell receptor beta chain was identified during a study of CD8 T cells in ankylosing spondylitis. Generation of TCR beta libraries employed quantitative 5'-RACE incorporating molecular barcodes. MiXCR, applied by TCRdb to the 5' RACE reads, yields one record per CDR3 protein. Here the sample spans about 800,000 distinct CDR3 sequences, 12% being singletons. Study conclusions and caveats: Reportedly, significant enrichment of disease-linked clones occurred in matched ankylosing spondylitis synovial fluid. Disease-associated clonotypes exhibited CD8+ identity and were relatively infrequent in peripheral blood. A motif in TCR beta, a set of roughly eight highly homologous variants, appeared characteristic of ankylosing spondylitis blood.

V was cut by 4 bases and J by 8 bases, with 15 bases left in between. This CDR3 region has 15 residues. Looked up from germline, CDR1 is SGHTA and CDR2 is FQGNSA. This clonotype was seen a handful of times. The target antigen is unknown. This receptor was taken from a male donor with ankylosing spondylitis. Specimen: blood, either unsorted or a sorted T cell fraction (not recorded which). V gene TRBV7-2 combines with J gene TRBJ1-6; D gene ambiguous. The CDR3 DNA reads TGTGCCAGCAGCTCACGGACCTCGCGGGATTCACCCCTCCACTTT. It specifies CASSSRTSRDSPLHF.